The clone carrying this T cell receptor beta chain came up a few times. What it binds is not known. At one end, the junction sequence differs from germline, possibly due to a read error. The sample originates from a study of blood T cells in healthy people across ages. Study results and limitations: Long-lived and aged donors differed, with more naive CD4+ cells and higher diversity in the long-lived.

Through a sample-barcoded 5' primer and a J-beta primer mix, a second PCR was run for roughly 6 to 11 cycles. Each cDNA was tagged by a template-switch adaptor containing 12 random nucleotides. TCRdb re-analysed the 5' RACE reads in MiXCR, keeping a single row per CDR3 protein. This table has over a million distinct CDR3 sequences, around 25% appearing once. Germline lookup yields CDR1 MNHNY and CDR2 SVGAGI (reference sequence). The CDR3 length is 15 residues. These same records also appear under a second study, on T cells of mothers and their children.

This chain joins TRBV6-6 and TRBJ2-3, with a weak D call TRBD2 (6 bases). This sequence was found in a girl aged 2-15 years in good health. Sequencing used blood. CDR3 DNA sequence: TGTGCCAGCAGGGACTTGCGGGGAGGCACGGATACGCAGTATTTT. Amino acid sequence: CASRDLRGGTDTQYF.